This T cell receptor beta chain was sequenced for a study of blood T cell repertoires in COVID-19. Overall study context: COVID-19 samples collected from the United States, Italy and Spain covered acute and convalescent phases.

CDR3 length: 18 amino acids. The V gene's germline CDR1 is SEHNR and CDR2 FQNEAQ (reference sequence). Trimming took 5 bases from V and 1 from J; bases not matched to a gene: 10. This clone was observed a handful of times. Here immunoSEQ multiplex PCR was the method, and the copy in TCRdb shows in-frame clones only, minus some. Of 52,000 or so clones listed, about 70% are singletons. This chain links TRBV7-9 with TRBJ2-6; 8 nucleotides align to TRBD2. This receptor was identified in a middle-aged man with active or convalescent COVID-19. Material: peripheral blood. The CDR3 coding sequence is TGTGCCAGCAGCCCGGTTGCGGGGGGCGGGTCTGGGGCCAACGTCCTGACTTTC. It is translated as CASSPVAGGGSGANVLTF.